The 25 T cell receptor beta chains listed next were all sequenced from one sample in a study of cytomegalovirus exposure and HLA in healthy donors. Assay: immunoSEQ multiplex PCR; the TCRdb copy retains only in-frame clones and omits some. Here the sample spans tens of thousands of clones, roughly 93% being singletons. The sequencing sample was made of PBMCs. Receptor source: a woman between 18 and 30 years old in good health and CMV-seronegative.

V is TRBV5-6 and J is TRBJ2-7; no clear D. The CDR3 runs 13 residues. The germline V and J ends were trimmed by 1 base and 0 bases, with 5 bases remaining between them. The germline gives CDR1 SGHDT, CDR2 YYEEEE. DNA for the CDR3: TGTGCCAGCAGCTTGTACTCCTCCTACGAGCAGTACTTC. This codes for CASSLYSSYEQYF.

Only one count was recorded for this clone. One junction end does not reproduce the germline sequence, and a read error may be involved. The chain links TRBV5-1 to TRBJ1-1; D unclear. The CDR3 extends over 14 amino acids. The germline gives CDR1 SGHRS, CDR2 YFSETQ. The CDR3 protein is CASSLAPENAEAFF. CDR3 nucleotide sequence: TGCGCCAGCAGCTTGGCACCGGAGAACGCTGAAGCTTTCTTT.

The CDR3: CASSLQGVGYGYTF. CDR3 DNA: TGTGCCAGCAGCTTACAGGGGGTGGGGTATGGCTACACCTTC. The chain carries TRBV7-8 and TRBJ1-2, with 7 bases that match TRBD1. This CDR3 has 14 residues. The V and J ends lost 2 bases and 5 bases, in that order; junction bases with no gene match: 5. CDR1 is SGHVS, CDR2 FQNEAQ, per germline. Combining the CDR3 with reference TRBV7-8 and TRBJ1-2 gives the whole variable domain GAGVSQSPRYKVAKRGQDVALRCDPISGHVSLFWYQQALGQGPEFLTYFQNEAQLDKSGLPSDRFFAERPEGSVSTLKIQRTQQEDSAVYLCASSLQGVGYGYTFGSGTRLTVV.

This chain links TRBV28 with TRBJ2-6; TRBD1 agrees at 8 bases. Germline V gives CDR1 MDHEN, CDR2 SYDVKM. The CDR3 is 16 amino acids. V trimming: 1 base; J trimming: 1 base; junction bases outside the gene matches: 0. CDR3 nucleotide sequence: TGTGCCAGCAGTTTATACAGGGGGTCTGGGGCCAACGTCCTGACTTTC. As protein: CASSLYRGSGANVLTF.

V usage is TRBV9 and J usage is TRBJ2-1; 11 nucleotides line up with TRBD2. In germline, CDR1 is SGDLS, CDR2 YYNGEE. This CDR3 is 15 amino acids long. The J segment lost 6 bases and the V segment lost 1 base, leaving 3 bases of the junction unmatched. The CDR3 nucleotides are TGTGCCAGCAGCGTATTAGCGGGAGGGCCCAATGAGCAGTTCTTC. Translation gives CASSVLAGGPNEQFF.

J is TRBJ1-5 and V is TRBV28; no reliable D call. There are 15 residues in the CDR3. The ends were cut back, 6 bases at V and 1 base at J, with 13 bases in the middle. The V gene's germline CDR1 is MDHEN and CDR2 SYDVKM. CDR3 sequence reads: CASRLGPTSNQPQHF. The CDR3, as DNA: TGTGCCAGCAGACTAGGACCTACAAGCAATCAGCCCCAGCATTTT.

V and J are TRBV5-1 and TRBJ2-3; 9 positions agree with TRBD1. V gave up 7 bases and J gave up 0 bases; unmatched junction bases: 3. This CDR3 region has 14 residues. CDR1 and CDR2 (germline): SGHRS, YFSETQ. CDR3 sequence (DNA): TGCGCCAGCCGGGACAGGGTTAGCACAGATACGCAGTATTTT. Translating gives CASRDRVSTDTQYF. Variable domain in full (rest from reference TRBV5-1 and TRBJ2-3): KAGVTQTPRYLIKTRGQQVTLSCSPISGHRSVSWYQQTPGQGLQFLFEYFSETQRNKGNFPGRFSGRQFSNSRSEMNVSTLELGDSALYLCASRDRVSTDTQYFGPGTRLTVL.

This clone was counted once. The chain combines TRBV9 with TRBJ1-3; D is possibly TRBD1 (5 bases). V shed 0 bases and J shed 2 bases, with 9 bases lying between them. This CDR3 has 15 amino acids. CDR1 is SGDLS and CDR2 is YYNGEE in the germline V gene. CDR3 coding DNA: TGTGCCAGCAGCGTAGGTGGGGCAACTGGAAACACCATATATTTT. It is translated as CASSVGGATGNTIYF.

The J gene is TRBJ2-4, the V gene TRBV6-5; perhaps TRBD2 as D (6 bases). Germline V gene data show CDR1 as MNHEY and CDR2 as SVGAGI. The CDR3 extends over 15 amino acids. The ends were cut back, 10 bases at V and 4 bases at J, with 20 bases in the middle. The CDR3 reads CATGSTRASKNIQYF. CDR3 DNA sequence: TGTGCCACCGGGAGTACTAGGGCCTCGAAAAACATTCAGTACTTC.

This clone was found a few times. This chain links TRBV2 with TRBJ1-2, with D perhaps matching TRBD1 (6 bases). Germline V CDR1 and CDR2: SNHLY, FYNNEI. V lost 2 bases and J lost 7, with 8 bases in between. The CDR3 is 12 residues long. The CDR3 region has the DNA TGTGCCAGCAGTGAAAACAGGGCTGGCTACACCTTC. Translated: CASSENRAGYTF.

The genes are TRBV5-5 and TRBJ2-4; perhaps TRBD1 as D (6 bases). V dropped 3 bases and J dropped 1 base, with 20 bases sitting between them. The CDR3 is made up of 18 amino acids. Germline-derived CDR1 and CDR2 are SGHKS and YYEKEE (reference sequence). This chain's CDR3 is CASSSPGPGQFAKNIQYF. The CDR3 DNA follows: TGTGCCAGCAGCTCCCCGGGCCCAGGACAGTTCGCCAAAAACATTCAGTACTTC.

This chain connects TRBV10-3 to TRBJ1-2; 9 bases are a match to TRBD1. Per the germline V gene, CDR1 is ENHRY and CDR2 is SYGVKD. The length of the CDR3 is 13 residues. J gave up 8 bases and V 5 bases, and 6 bases lay outside the gene matches. CDR3 nucleotides: TGTGCCATCAGTAGACAGGGGGTTGGCGGCTACACCTTC. This codes for CAISRQGVGGYTF.

The V and J genes are TRBV7-2 and TRBJ1-5; the D is unclear. Deletions cut 1 base from V and 3 bases from J, with 10 bases between. This CDR3 region has 15 residues. CDR1 SGHTA and CDR2 FQGNSA come from the germline V gene. DNA of the CDR3: TGTGCCAGCAGCTTAGAATCCGGGGACAATCAGCCCCAGCATTTT. Encoded protein: CASSLESGDNQPQHF. Full variable domain (missing parts from reference TRBV7-2 and TRBJ1-5): GAGVSQSPSNKVTEKGKDVELRCDPISGHTALYWYRQSLGQGLEFLIYFQGNSAPDKSGLPSDRFSAERTGGSVSTLTIQRTQQEDSAVYLCASSLESGDNQPQHFGDGTRLSIL.

The chain employs TRBV6-5 and TRBJ1-1; D unresolved. From germline, CDR1 is MNHEY and CDR2 SVGAGI. V was pared by 5 bases and J by 5 bases, with 12 bases between. There are 13 residues in the CDR3. The CDR3 here is CASSTRRRTEAFF. DNA for the CDR3: TGTGCCAGCAGTACGAGGAGGAGAACTGAAGCTTTCTTT.

The genes are TRBV4-2 and TRBJ1-1, with TRBD1 matching 10 bases. The CDR3 is 16 residues long. The V and J ends lost 4 bases and 3 bases, in that order; junction bases with no gene match: 8. CDR1 is LGHNA, CDR2 YNFKEQ, per germline. The CDR3 DNA reads as TGTGCCAGCAGCCCTGACAGGGGGCTTGGGCACACTGAAGCTTTCTTT. Translating gives CASSPDRGLGHTEAFF.

The genes are TRBV9 and TRBJ1-1; D perhaps matches TRBD1 (6 bases). V lost 0 bases, J lost 4 bases, and 13 bases lay in between. CDR1 SGDLS and CDR2 YYNGEE come from the germline V gene. The CDR3 is 15 residues long. The CDR3 coding sequence is TGTGCCAGCAGCGTAGCAGGGACATTATCCACTGAAGCTTTCTTT. This encodes CASSVAGTLSTEAFF.

V and J are TRBV13 and TRBJ2-5, with TRBD1 matching 7 bases. This CDR3 has 13 amino acids. V gave up 5 bases and J gave up 5 bases; unmatched junction bases: 5. CDR1 and CDR2 (germline): PRHDT, FYEKMQ (reference sequence). Written as DNA, the CDR3 is TGTGCCAGCAGCCTCGACAGGGCGGAGACCCAGTACTTC. Its translation: CASSLDRAETQYF.

The rearrangement uses TRBV7-8 and TRBJ2-4; 8 bases map to TRBD2. This CDR3 comprises 16 residues. Germline CDR1 is SGHVS and CDR2 is FQNEAQ. Germline trimming cut 3 bases from V and 3 bases from J; bases unmatched to any gene: 7. CDR3 loop: CASSFKREYDKNIQYF. DNA of the CDR3: TGTGCCAGCAGCTTCAAGCGGGAGTATGACAAAAACATTCAGTACTTC.

This CDR3 is CASSGLSGGNQPQHF. Written as DNA, the CDR3 is TGTGCCAGCAGTGGATTGTCAGGGGGCAATCAGCCCCAGCATTTT. The rearrangement links TRBV2 to TRBJ1-5, with D possibly being TRBD1 (6 bases). With 4 bases removed from V and 2 bases from J, the gap between germline ends came to 12 bases. The germline V gene encodes CDR1 SNHLY and CDR2 FYNNEI. The CDR3 contains 15 residues.

The V call is TRBV5-1, the J call TRBJ2-7, with no clear D. CDR1 SGHRS and CDR2 YFSETQ come from the germline V gene. CDR3 size: 16 residues. V was shortened by 0 bases and J by 5 bases, with 18 bases between the two germline ends. CDR3 nucleotides: TGCGCCAGCAGCTTGGGGCCGGAGCCCCCGTTAAACGAGCAGTACTTC. Translated: CASSLGPEPPLNEQYF.

V and J are TRBV5-8 and TRBJ2-3; TRBD1 might be the D (6 bases). Germline V gene data show CDR1 as SGHTS and CDR2 as YDEGEE. V lost 2 bases, J lost 4 bases, and 14 bases lay in between. This CDR3 has 15 amino acids. The CDR3 loop reads CASSLRGGEADTQYF. The CDR3 nucleotides are TGTGCCAGCAGCTTAAGAGGGGGAGAAGCAGATACGCAGTATTTT.

The rearrangement links TRBV7-8 to TRBJ1-2, with D possibly TRBD1 on 5 matching bases. V lost 4 bases and J lost 0, with 9 bases in between. CDR1 is SGHVS, CDR2 FQNEAQ, per germline. The length of the CDR3 is 14 residues. CDR3 in DNA: TGTGCCAGCAGCTACACGACAGCTAACTATGGCTACACCTTC. This codes for CASSYTTANYGYTF.

This clone was recorded once. This sequence joins TRBV28 and TRBJ1-5; a weak D match, TRBD1 (5 bases). Trimming removed 7 bases from V and 0 bases from J, with 19 bases in between. The CDR3 runs to 17 residues. Germline lookup yields CDR1 MDHEN and CDR2 SYDVKM. The CDR3 spells CASTLPTGVNSNQPQHF. The CDR3 nucleotides are TGTGCCAGCACACTTCCTACGGGGGTGAATAGCAATCAGCCCCAGCATTTT.

The chain joins TRBV30 to TRBJ2-1; D is undetermined. CDR3 size: 12 residues. Germline CDR1 GTSNPN, CDR2 SVGIG (reference sequence). Trimming stripped 7 bases from V and 5 bases from J, with 12 bases between. The CDR3 DNA reads TGTGCCTCAACTATGGTCGACAATGAGCAGTTCTTC. This translates into CASTMVDNEQFF.

This chain connects TRBV6-1 to TRBJ2-5; D is possibly TRBD1 (5 bases). Germline values: CDR1 MNHNS, CDR2 SASEGT. V was pared by 1 base and J by 4 bases, with 16 bases between. This CDR3 has 16 amino acids. The CDR3 DNA follows: TGTGCCAGCAGTGAAGATATCGGGCAGGGTAGAGAGACCCAGTACTTC. It codes for CASSEDIGQGRETQYF.